This record covers a single T cell receptor (beta chain). TCRdb's table, derived via immunoSEQ multiplex PCR, lists solely in-frame clones and lacks some. Here the sample spans over 110,000 clones, 85% to 95% being singletons. Researchers grouped second doses given at about 4 or about 12 weeks into one pool. This entry is derived from a study of T cell responses to AZD1222 COVID-19 vaccine. Between the trimmed V and J ends, which lost 4 bases and 0 bases, there was a span of 9 bases. Germline V CDR1 and CDR2: KGHSH, LQKENI. This CDR3 contains 15 residues. The receptor was isolated from an adult who received the AZD1222 COVID-19 vaccine. The chain is built from TRBV18 and TRBJ2-2; either TRBD1 or TRBD2 may fit D (5 bases each). This specimen was peripheral blood, taken 28 days after the second AZD1222 dose. The CDR3 here is CASSRDRSNTGELFF. CDR3 nucleotide sequence: TGTGCCAGCTCACGGGACCGATCGAACACCGGGGAGCTGTTTTTT.